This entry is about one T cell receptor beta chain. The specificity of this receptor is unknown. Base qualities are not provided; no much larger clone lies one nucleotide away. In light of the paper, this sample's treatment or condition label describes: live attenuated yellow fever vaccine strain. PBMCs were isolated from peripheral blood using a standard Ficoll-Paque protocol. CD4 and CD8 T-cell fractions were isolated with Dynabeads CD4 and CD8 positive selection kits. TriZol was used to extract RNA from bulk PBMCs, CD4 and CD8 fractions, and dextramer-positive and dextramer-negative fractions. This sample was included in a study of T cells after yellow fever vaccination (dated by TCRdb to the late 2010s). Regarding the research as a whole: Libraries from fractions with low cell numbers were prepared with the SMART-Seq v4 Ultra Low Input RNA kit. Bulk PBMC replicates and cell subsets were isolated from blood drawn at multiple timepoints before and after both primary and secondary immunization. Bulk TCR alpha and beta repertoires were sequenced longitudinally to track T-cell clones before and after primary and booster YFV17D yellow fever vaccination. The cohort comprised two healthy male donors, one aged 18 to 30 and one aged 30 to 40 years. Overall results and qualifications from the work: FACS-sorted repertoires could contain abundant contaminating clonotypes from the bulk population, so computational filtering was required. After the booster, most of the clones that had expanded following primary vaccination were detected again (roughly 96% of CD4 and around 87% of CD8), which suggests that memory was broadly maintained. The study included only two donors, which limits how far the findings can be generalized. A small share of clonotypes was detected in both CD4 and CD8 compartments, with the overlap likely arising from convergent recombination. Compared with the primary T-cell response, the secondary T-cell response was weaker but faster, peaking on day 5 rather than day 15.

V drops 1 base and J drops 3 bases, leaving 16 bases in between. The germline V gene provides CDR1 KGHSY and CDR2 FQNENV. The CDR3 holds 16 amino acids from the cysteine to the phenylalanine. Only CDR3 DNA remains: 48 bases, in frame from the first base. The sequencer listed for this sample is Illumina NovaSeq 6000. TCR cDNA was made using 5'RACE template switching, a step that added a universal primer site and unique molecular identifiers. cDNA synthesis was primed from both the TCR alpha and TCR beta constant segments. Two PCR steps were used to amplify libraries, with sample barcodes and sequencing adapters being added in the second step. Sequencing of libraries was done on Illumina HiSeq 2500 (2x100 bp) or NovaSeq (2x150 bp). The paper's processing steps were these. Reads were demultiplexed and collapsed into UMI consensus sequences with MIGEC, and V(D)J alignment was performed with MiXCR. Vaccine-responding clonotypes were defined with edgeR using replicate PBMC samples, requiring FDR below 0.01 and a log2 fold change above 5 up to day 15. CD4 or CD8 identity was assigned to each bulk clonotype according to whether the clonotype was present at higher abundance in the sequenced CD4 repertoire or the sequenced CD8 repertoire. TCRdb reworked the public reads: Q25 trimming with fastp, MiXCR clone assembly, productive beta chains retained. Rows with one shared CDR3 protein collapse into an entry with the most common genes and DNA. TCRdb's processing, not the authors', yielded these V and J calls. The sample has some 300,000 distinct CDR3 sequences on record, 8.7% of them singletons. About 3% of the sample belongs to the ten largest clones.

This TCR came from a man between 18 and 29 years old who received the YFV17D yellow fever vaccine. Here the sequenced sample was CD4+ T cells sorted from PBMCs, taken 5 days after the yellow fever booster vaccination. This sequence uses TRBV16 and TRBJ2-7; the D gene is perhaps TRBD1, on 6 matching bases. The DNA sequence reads TGTGCCAGCAGCCAATTCAGGGCAGGGGCCTTCTACGAGCAGTACTTC. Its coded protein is CASSQFRAGAFYEQYF. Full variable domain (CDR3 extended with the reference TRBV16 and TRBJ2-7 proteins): GEEVAQTPKHLVRGEGQKAKLYCAPIKGHSYVFWYQQVLKNEFKFLISFQNENVFDETGMPKERFSAKCLPNSPCSLEIQATKLEDSAVYFCASSQFRAGAFYEQYFGPGTRLTVT.